This T cell receptor (beta chain) was captured by sequencing in a study of early T cells in non-severe SARS-CoV-2 infection. This clonotype occurred a few times. Its antigen is unknown. Individual cDNA molecules received unique molecular identifiers. Via MiXCR, TCRdb re-called the 5' RACE reads, giving one row per CDR3 protein. The sample has roughly 90,000 distinct CDR3 sequences; about 15% are singletons. Germline CDR1 SGHNT, CDR2 YYREEE (reference sequence). The V and J ends lost 3 bases and 2 bases, in that order; junction bases with no gene match: 8. The CDR3 loop spans 18 amino acids. Study observations and caveats: VDJdb matching skewed toward anti-spike CD8 responses, missing private and CD4 specificities.

The sample taken for sequencing was whole blood. This chain connects TRBV5-4 to TRBJ2-3, with TRBD2 matching over 14 bases. The sequence was collected from an adult who was a healthcare worker with PCR-confirmed SARS-CoV-2 infection or an uninfected control (not recorded which). CDR3 region: CASSSGTSGGYSTDTQYF. The CDR3 nucleotides are TGTGCCAGCAGCTCCGGGACTAGCGGGGGCTATTCCACAGATACGCAGTATTTT.